This TCR beta chain comes out of a study of cytomegalovirus exposure and HLA in healthy donors. General study results and limits: Versus the approximately 700-donor mean, an Asian-associated ancestry cluster reportedly showed fewer N-insertions in a later analysis.

The PCR ran on 60 Vbeta and 13 Jbeta primers. Produced via immunoSEQ multiplex PCR; TCRdb's table is partial and in-frame only. The sample includes 150,000 to 200,000 clones, roughly 79% of them seen just once. The CDR3 consists of 13 residues. The V gene's germline CDR1 is SNHLY and CDR2 FYNNEI. The V end was cut by 7 bases, the J end by 8 bases, with 15 bases between. Concerning this clone itself: Its antigen is currently unknown.

The V gene is TRBV2, the J gene TRBJ2-1; D unclear. The sequencing input was PBMCs. This TCR came from a woman aged 45-65 years in good health and CMV-seronegative. CDR3 DNA: TGTGCCAGCAAAAAGGAGCAAGAGGATGAGCAGTTCTTC. Translation: CASKKEQEDEQFF.